The 4 T cell receptor beta chains listed next were all sequenced from one sample in a study of shared clonotypes between healthy human individuals. Naivety among CD8 cells was defined by CD45RO negativity and positive CCR7 selection, thereby excluding terminally differentiated effector memory CD45RA+ cells. Libraries were prepared by immunoSEQ multiplex PCR; TCRdb keeps only in-frame clonotypes and omits some of them. This sample yields 1.5 million to 2.5 million clones, of which about 94% are seen a single time; around 1% belongs to the top ten. Sequences were obtained from naive CD8+ T cells sorted from blood. The receptors originated from a man aged 18 to 29 in good health.

The V call is TRBV29-1, the J call TRBJ2-7, with TRBD1 matching over 8 bases. Unmatched junction bases numbered 4, after V lost 1 base and J lost 2 bases. The germline CDR1 and CDR2 sequences are SQVTM and ANQGSEA. The CDR3 length is 14 residues. CDR3 DNA: TGCAGCGTTGAAGGGACAGGGTCGGCCTACGAGCAGTACTTC. Translated: CSVEGTGSAYEQYF.

This chain uses TRBV27 with TRBJ2-2, with 8 bases matching TRBD1. The V and J ends lost 5 bases and 6 bases, in that order; junction bases with no gene match: 5. CDR3 length: 14 amino acids. Germline V gene lookup returns CDR1 MNHEY and CDR2 SMNVEV (reference sequence). The CDR3 sequence: CASSIDRGSGELFF. In nucleotides, the CDR3 is TGTGCCAGCAGTATCGACAGGGGTTCCGGGGAGCTGTTTTTT.

The chain joins TRBV5-4 to TRBJ2-1; D not resolved. The CDR3 has 18 amino acids. Trimming left V 1 base short and J 0 bases short, with 17 bases between. Germline values: CDR1 SGHNT, CDR2 YYREEE (reference sequence). In DNA form, the CDR3 reads TGTGCCAGCAGCTTGAAGTGGCATCAAGTTACCTCCTACAATGAGCAGTTCTTC. This gives the protein CASSLKWHQVTSYNEQFF.

The chain's CDR3 is CASSFQGLAGTDTQYF. CDR3 nucleotide sequence: TGTGCCAGTAGTTTCCAAGGACTAGCGGGAACAGATACGCAGTATTTT. The chain joins TRBV19 to TRBJ2-3, with 12 bases that match TRBD2. The CDR3 is 16 amino acids. The J segment lost 3 bases and the V segment lost 5 bases, leaving 6 bases of the junction unmatched. Germline V lookup: CDR1 LNHDA, CDR2 SQIVND (reference sequence).